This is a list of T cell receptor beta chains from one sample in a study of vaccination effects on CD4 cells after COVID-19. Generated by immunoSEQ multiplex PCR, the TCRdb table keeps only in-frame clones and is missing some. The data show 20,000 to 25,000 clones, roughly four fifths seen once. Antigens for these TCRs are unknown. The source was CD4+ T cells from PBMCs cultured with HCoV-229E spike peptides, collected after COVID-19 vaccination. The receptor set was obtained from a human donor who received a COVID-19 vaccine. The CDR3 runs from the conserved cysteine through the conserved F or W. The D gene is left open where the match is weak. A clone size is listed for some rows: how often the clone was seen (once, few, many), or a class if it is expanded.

DNA: TGTGCCAGCAGCTCCTGGACAGGGGGAGCTACCCAGTACTTC; CDR3: CASSSWTGGATQYF; V: TRBV7-9; size: -; J: TRBJ2-5; D: TRBD1
DNA: TGTGCCAGCAGCTTAAGTTCACAGAATAATTCACCCCTCCACTTT; CDR3: CASSLSSQNNSPLHF; V: TRBV5-4; size: -; J: TRBJ1-6; D: -
DNA: TGCGCCAGCAGCCCAGGTGGGGGGGATACCTATGGCTACACCTTC; CDR3: CASSPGGGDTYGYTF; V: TRBV4-1; size: -; J: TRBJ1-2; D: -
DNA: TGCGCCAGCAGCTTGGCGGGACAGTGGGAACAAGAGACCCAGTACTTC; CDR3: CASSLAGQWEQETQYF; V: TRBV5-1; size: -; J: TRBJ2-5; D: TRBD1
DNA: TGTGCCAGCAGCTTAGCGAGGTACACTGAAGCTTTCTTT; CDR3: CASSLARYTEAFF; V: TRBV7-8; size: -; J: TRBJ1-1; D: -
DNA: TGTGCCAGCAGTGTAGAGGGGCATAGCAATCAGCCCCAGCATTTT; CDR3: CASSVEGHSNQPQHF; V: TRBV2; size: -; J: TRBJ1-5; D: -
DNA: TGCGCCAGCAGCCTCGGGACAGGGATTAGTGAGCAGTACTTC; CDR3: CASSLGTGISEQYF; V: TRBV5-1; size: -; J: TRBJ2-7; D: TRBD1
DNA: TGCAGTGCTAGATATAGAGGTGGCTACACCTTC; CDR3: CSARYRGGYTF; V: TRBV20-1; size: -; J: TRBJ1-2; D: -
DNA: TGCAGCGTTGGGGACGGAACCTTTTCGGAGACCCAGTACTTC; CDR3: CSVGDGTFSETQYF; V: TRBV29-1; size: -; J: TRBJ2-5; D: -
DNA: TGTGCCAGCAGCGTAAGGATTAACACTGAAGCTTTCTTT; CDR3: CASSVRINTEAFF; V: TRBV9; size: -; J: TRBJ1-1; D: -
DNA: TGTGCCAGCAGCCTCAACACAGGAAGGTCCACTGAAGCTTTCTTT; CDR3: CASSLNTGRSTEAFF; V: TRBV7-9; size: -; J: TRBJ1-1; D: -
DNA: TGCGCCAGCAGCCAGACAGGGACGCTAGATCAGTACTTC; CDR3: CASSQTGTLDQYF; V: TRBV5-1; size: -; J: TRBJ2-4; D: TRBD1
DNA: TGCAGCGTTGCCGGAGGACAGGGGGGAACTCGCGAGCAGTACTTC; CDR3: CSVAGGQGGTREQYF; V: TRBV29-1; size: -; J: TRBJ2-7; D: TRBD1
DNA: TGTGCCAGCAGCGTAGACAGGGCTTCACCCCTCCACTTT; CDR3: CASSVDRASPLHF; V: TRBV9; size: few; J: TRBJ1-6; D: -
DNA: TGTGCCTGGATGCGGGCGGGACTAGGTTATAATGAGCAGTTCTTC; CDR3: CAWMRAGLGYNEQFF; V: TRBV30; size: -; J: TRBJ2-1; D: TRBD2
DNA: TGTGCCAGTAGTCTTCCCGCGGGGGCTTCCAAAAACATTCAGTACTTC; CDR3: CASSLPAGASKNIQYF; V: TRBV19; size: -; J: TRBJ2-4; D: -
DNA: TGTGCCAGTAGTGTCGAGGCAGGGGAGGTAACAGATACGCAGTATTTT; CDR3: CASSVEAGEVTDTQYF; V: TRBV19; size: -; J: TRBJ2-3; D: -